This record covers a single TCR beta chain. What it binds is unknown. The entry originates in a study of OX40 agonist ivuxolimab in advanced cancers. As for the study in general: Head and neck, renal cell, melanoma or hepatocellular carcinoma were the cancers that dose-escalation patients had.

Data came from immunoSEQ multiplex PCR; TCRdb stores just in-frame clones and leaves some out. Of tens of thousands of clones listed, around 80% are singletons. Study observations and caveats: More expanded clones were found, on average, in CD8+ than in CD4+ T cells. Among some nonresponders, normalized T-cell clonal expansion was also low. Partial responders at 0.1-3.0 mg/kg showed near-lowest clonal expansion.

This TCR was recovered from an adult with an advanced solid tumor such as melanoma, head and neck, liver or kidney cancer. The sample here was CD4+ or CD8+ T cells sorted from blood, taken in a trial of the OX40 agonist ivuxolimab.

The CDR3: CASAGGNAGFTDTQYF. As DNA, the CDR3 is TGTGCCAGTGCAGGCGGGAACGCGGGTTTTACAGATACGCAGTATTTT. The chain links TRBV27 to TRBJ2-3; possible D gene TRBD2, 6 bases. The CDR3 spans 16 residues. Trimming removed 9 bases at V and 3 bases at J, with 22 bases between. Germline CDR1 MNHEY, CDR2 SMNVEV (reference sequence).